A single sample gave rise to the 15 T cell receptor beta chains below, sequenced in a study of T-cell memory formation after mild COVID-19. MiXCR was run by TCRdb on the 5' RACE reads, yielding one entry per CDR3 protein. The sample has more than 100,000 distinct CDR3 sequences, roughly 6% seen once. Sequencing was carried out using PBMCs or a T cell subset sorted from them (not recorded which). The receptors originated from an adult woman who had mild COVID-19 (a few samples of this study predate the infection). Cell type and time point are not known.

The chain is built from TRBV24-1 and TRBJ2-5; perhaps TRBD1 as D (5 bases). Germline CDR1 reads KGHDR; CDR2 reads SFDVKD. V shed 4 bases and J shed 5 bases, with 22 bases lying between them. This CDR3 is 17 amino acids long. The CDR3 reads CATSDRVAPGLGETQYF. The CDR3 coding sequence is TGTGCCACCAGTGACAGGGTCGCCCCCGGGCTGGGGGAGACCCAGTACTTC.

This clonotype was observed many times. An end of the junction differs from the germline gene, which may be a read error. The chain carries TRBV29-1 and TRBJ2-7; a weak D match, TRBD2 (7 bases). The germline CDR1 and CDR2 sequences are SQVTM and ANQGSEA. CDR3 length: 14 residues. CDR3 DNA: TGCAGCGTTAAAGAAACAGGGACTAACTACGAGCAGTACTTC. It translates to CSVKETGTNYEQYF.

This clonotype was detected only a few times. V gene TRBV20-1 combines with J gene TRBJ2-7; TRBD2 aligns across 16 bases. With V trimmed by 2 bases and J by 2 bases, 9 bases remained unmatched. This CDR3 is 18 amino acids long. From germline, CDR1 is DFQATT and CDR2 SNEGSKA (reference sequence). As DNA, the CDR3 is TGCAGTGCTAGAACCCCCGGGACTAGCGGGAGGGCCCCCTACGAGCAGTACTTC. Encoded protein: CSARTPGTSGRAPYEQYF.

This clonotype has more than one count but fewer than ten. CDR3 DNA sequence: TGTGCCTGGACTGGACAGGGTTCTTCTGTCTACGAGCAGTACTTC. Its translation is CAWTGQGSSVYEQYF. This chain links TRBV30 with TRBJ2-7; 8 bases line up with TRBD1. The V gene's germline CDR1 is GTSNPN and CDR2 SVGIG (reference sequence). This CDR3 contains 15 residues. With 4 bases clipped from V and 3 bases from J, the junction kept 11 bases outside the gene matches.

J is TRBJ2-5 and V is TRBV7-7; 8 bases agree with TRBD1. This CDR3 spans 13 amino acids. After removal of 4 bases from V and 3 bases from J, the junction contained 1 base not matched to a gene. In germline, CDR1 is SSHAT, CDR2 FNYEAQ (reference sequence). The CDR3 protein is CASSSDREETQYF. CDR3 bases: TGTGCCAGCAGCTCGGACAGGGAAGAGACCCAGTACTTC.

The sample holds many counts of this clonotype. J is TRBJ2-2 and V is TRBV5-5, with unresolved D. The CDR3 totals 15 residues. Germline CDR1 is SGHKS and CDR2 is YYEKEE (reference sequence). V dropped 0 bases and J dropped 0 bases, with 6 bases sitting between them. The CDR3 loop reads CASSLGGTNTGELFF. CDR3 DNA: TGTGCCAGCAGCTTGGGCGGCACGAACACCGGGGAGCTGTTTTTT.

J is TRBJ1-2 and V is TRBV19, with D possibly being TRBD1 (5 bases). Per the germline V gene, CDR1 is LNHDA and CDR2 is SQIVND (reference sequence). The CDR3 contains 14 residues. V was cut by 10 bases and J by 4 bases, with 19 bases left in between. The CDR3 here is CATYRTTPPYGYTF. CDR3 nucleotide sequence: TGTGCCACCTACAGGACCACCCCTCCCTATGGCTACACCTTC. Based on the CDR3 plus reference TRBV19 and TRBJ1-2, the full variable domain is DGGITQSPKYLFRKEGQNVTLSCEQNLNHDAMYWYRQDPGQGLRLIYYSQIVNDFQKGDIAEGYSVSREKKESFPLTVTSAQKNPTAFYLCATYRTTPPYGYTFGSGTRLTVV.

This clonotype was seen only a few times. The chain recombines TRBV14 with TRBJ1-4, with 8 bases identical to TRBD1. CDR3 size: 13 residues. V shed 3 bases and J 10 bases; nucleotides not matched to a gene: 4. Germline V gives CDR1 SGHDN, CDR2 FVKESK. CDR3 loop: CASSHRTGTKLFF. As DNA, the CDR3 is TGTGCCAGCAGCCACAGGACAGGGACAAAACTGTTTTTT.

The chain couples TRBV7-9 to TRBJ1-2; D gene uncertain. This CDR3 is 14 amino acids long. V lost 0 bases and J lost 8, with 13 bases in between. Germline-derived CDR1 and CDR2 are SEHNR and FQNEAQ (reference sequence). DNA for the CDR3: TGTGCCAGCAGCTTAGCGACGGGATCGGGCGGCTACACCTTC. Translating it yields CASSLATGSGGYTF.

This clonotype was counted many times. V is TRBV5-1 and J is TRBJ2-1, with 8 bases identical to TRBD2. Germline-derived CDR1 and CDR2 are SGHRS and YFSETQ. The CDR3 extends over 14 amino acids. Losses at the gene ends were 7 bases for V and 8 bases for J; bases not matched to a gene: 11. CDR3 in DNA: TGCGCCAGCTCCTTTCGCAGCGGGGGAGATGAGCAGTTCTTC. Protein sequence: CASSFRSGGDEQFF.

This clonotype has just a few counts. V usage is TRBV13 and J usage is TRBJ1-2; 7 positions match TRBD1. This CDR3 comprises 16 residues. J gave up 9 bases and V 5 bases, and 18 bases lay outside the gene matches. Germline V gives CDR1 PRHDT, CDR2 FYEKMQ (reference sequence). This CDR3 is CASSPKAPTGSTSYTF. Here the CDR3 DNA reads TGTGCCAGCAGCCCCAAAGCCCCGACAGGGTCGACGAGCTACACCTTC.

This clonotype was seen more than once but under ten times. The CDR3 coding sequence is TGTGCCAGCAGTTTAGGGCCGGACAACTACGAGCAGTACTTC. This gives the protein CASSLGPDNYEQYF. The rearrangement links TRBV12-3 or TRBV12-4 to TRBJ2-7, with D possibly being TRBD1 (5 bases). V was shortened by 1 base and J by 3 bases, with 10 bases between the two germline ends. This CDR3 is built from 14 residues.

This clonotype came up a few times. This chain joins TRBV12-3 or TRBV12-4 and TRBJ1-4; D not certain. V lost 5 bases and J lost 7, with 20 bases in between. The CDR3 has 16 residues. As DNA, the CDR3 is TGTGCCAGCAGTCCTAGGACGGGGAGAGCGGGTGAAAAACTGTTTTTT. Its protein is CASSPRTGRAGEKLFF.

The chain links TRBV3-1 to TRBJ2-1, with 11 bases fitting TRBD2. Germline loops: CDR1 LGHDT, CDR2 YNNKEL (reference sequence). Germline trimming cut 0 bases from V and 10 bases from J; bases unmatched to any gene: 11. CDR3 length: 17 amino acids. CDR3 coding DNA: TGTGCCAGCAGCCAAGAGGTAGCGGGAGGGCCCATCAGGGAGCAGTTCTTC. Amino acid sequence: CASSQEVAGGPIREQFF.

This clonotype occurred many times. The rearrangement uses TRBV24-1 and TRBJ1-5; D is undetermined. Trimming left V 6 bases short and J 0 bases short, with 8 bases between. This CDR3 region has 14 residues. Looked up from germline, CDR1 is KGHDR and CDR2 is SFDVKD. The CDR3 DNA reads TGTGCCACCAGTAATGGGCTTAGCAATCAGCCCCAGCATTTT. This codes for CATSNGLSNQPQHF.